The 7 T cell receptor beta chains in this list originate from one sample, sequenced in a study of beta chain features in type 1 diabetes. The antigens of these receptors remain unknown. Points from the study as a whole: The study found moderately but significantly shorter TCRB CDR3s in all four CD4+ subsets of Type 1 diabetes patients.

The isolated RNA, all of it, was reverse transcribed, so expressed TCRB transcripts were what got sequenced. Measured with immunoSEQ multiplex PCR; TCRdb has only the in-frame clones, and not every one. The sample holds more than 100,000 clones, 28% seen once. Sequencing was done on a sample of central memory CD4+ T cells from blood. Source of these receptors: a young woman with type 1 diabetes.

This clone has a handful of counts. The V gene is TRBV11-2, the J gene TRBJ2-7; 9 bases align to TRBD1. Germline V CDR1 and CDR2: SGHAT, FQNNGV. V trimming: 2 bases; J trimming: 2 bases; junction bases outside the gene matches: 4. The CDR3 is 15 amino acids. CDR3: CASSLTGTGPYEQYV. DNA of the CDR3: TGTGCCAGCAGCTTAACTGGGACAGGGCCCTACGAGCAGTACGTC.

CDR3 loop: CASIFLEAFF. The CDR3 region has the DNA TGTGCCAGCATTTTTCTTGAAGCTTTCTTT. This chain joins TRBV2 and TRBJ1-1; no clear D. CDR1 SNHLY and CDR2 FYNNEI come from the germline V gene. The CDR3 is made up of 10 amino acids. The ends were cut back, 7 bases at V and 7 bases at J, with 7 bases in the middle.

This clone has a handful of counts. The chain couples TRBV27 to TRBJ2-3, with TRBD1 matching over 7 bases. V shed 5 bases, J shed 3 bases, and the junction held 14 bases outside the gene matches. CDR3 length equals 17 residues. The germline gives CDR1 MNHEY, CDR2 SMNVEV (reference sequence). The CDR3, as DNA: TGTGCCAGCAGTCCACCCCCCGACAGGGCGAGTACAGATACGCAGTATTTT. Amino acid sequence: CASSPPPDRASTDTQYF.

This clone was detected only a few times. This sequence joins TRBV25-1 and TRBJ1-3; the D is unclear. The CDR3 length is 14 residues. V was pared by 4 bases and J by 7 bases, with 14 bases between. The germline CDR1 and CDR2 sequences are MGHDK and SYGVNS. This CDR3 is CASSVPDGGNTIYF. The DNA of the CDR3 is TGTGCCAGCAGTGTACCCGATGGAGGGAACACCATATATTTT.

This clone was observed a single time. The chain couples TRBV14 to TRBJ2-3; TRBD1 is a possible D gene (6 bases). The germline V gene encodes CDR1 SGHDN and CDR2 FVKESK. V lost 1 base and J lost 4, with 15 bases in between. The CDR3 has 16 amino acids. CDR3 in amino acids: CASSQVGPGVADTQYF. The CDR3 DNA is TGTGCCAGCAGCCAAGTTGGCCCAGGGGTTGCAGATACGCAGTATTTT.

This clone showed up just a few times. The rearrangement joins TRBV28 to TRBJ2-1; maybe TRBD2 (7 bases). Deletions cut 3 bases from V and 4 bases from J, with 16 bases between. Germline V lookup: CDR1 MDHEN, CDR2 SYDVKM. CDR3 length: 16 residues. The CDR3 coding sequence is TGTGCCAGCAGTTTGCGCTCCGGGGGGCCATACAATGAGCAGTTCTTC. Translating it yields CASSLRSGGPYNEQFF.

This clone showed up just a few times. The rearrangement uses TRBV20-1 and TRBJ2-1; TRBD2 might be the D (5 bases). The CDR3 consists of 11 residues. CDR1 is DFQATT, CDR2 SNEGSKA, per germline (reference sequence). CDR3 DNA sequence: TGCAGCGCTGCCCTAGGAGGTGAGCAGTTCTTC. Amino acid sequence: CSAALGGEQFF.